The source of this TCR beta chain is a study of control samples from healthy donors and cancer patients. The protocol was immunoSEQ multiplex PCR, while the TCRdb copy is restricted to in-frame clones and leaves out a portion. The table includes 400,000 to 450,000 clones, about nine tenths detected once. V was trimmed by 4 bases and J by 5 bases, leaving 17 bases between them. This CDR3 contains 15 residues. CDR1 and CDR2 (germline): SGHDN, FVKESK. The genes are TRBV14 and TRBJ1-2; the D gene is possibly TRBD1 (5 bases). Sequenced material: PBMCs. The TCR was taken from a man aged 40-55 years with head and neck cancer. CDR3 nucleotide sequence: TGTGCCAGCAGCCTCTCCGGGACTCACACTTATGGCTACACCTTC. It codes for CASSLSGTHTYGYTF.